Listed below are T cell receptor beta chains from one sample, sequenced in a study of blood T cell repertoires in COVID-19. The assay was immunoSEQ multiplex PCR, and TCRdb's table has in-frame clones only and misses some. Of 250,000 to 350,000 clones in the sample, about nine tenths were seen once. Sequencing used peripheral blood. The origin of the receptors is a woman between 45 and 65 years old who had recovered from COVID-19. Each CDR3 is given with its conserved first and last residue. The D gene is left open where the match is weak. Rows may omit the clone size; those that give it use once, few, many or a size class.

TRBJ2-3 TRBD1 TRBV4-1 . TGCGCCAGCAGCCACTCGGAGGGGGACAGGAGCACAGATACGCAGTATTTT CASSHSEGDRSTDTQYF
TRBJ1-3 . TRBV28 . TGTGCCAGCAGTTTATGGGAGGGAGGGGAGAACACCATATATTTT CASSLWEGGENTIYF
TRBJ1-1 . TRBV7-9 . TGTGCCAGCAGCTTAGTTTCCAGGATGAAGGATGGGACTGAAGCTTTCTTT CASSLVSRMKDGTEAFF
TRBJ1-3 . TRBV7-2 . TGTGCCAGCAGTTACGACAGCAGAAACACCATATATTTT CASSYDSRNTIYF
TRBJ2-2 TRBD1 TRBV6-5 . TGTGCCAGCAGCAGACAGGGGGAGGGCGGGGAGCTGTTTTTT CASSRQGEGGELFF
TRBJ1-5 TRBD1 TRBV7-8 once TGTGCCAGCAGCTCGGCCCCCAGACAGGGTGCTCAGCCCCAGCATTTT CASSSAPRQGAQPQHF
TRBJ1-3 . TRBV18 . TGTGCCAGCTCACCCCGACAGAGTAGCTCTGGAAACACCATATATTTT CASSPRQSSSGNTIYF
TRBJ1-4 . TRBV27 . TGTGCCAGCAGTTTATTCGAAGGGGGAAAACTGTTTTTT CASSLFEGGKLFF
TRBJ1-5 TRBD1 TRBV4-2 . TGTGCCAGCAGCCAAGAGAACCAGGGGGCCGGGAAGCCCCAGCATTTT CASSQENQGAGKPQHF
TRBJ2-2 . TRBV4-2 . TGTGCCAGCAGCCAAGATATCGGCGGGGGCCTAAACACCGGGGAGCTGTTTTTT CASSQDIGGGLNTGELFF
TRBJ2-3 . TRBV19 . TGTGCCAGTAATTACGGGAGAGGGACAGATACGCAGTATTTT CASNYGRGTDTQYF
TRBJ1-1 . TRBV9 . TGTGCCAGCAGCCCCCTCGGGAACACTGAAGCTTTCTTT CASSPLGNTEAFF
TRBJ2-1 TRBD2 TRBV29-1 . TGCAGCGTTGGACTAGCGGGGATCAATGAGCAGTTCTTC CSVGLAGINEQFF
TRBJ2-1 TRBD1 TRBV18 . TGTGCCAGCTCACCCCACCAGACAGGGGATGAGCAGTTCTTC CASSPHQTGDEQFF
TRBJ2-3 TRBD2 TRBV30 few TGTGCCTGGAGTCTAGCGGGGGGATGGACAGATACGCAGTATTTT CAWSLAGGWTDTQYF
TRBJ2-1 TRBD2 TRBV30 . TGTGCCTGGAGAATGAAGGGACTAGCGTTAAATGAGCAGTTCTTC CAWRMKGLALNEQFF